This section outlines one T cell receptor (beta chain) sequence together with its context. Its specificity is unknown. The data derive from a study of OX40 agonist ivuxolimab in advanced cancers. As for the study in general: Melanoma, hepatocellular carcinoma, head and neck or renal cell cancer occurred in dose-escalation patients. The dose-escalation cohort was about 86% male, with a mean age of around 54 years, ranging about 23 to 90.

Findings and limits, study-wide: Circulating CD4+ and CD8+ T cells showed clonal expansion by week 6 at 0.1 to 3.0 mg/kg.

The CDR3 length is 13 residues. V shed 6 bases and J shed 8 bases, with 16 bases lying between them. Germline loops: CDR1 SGHVS, CDR2 FNYEAQ. Measured with immunoSEQ multiplex PCR; TCRdb has only the in-frame clones, and not every one. This table has around 40,000 clones, roughly 80% appearing once. The chain combines TRBV7-6 with TRBJ1-1, with D perhaps matching TRBD1 (5 bases). The receptor's source is an adult with an advanced solid tumor such as melanoma, head and neck, liver or kidney cancer. The input for sequencing was CD4+ or CD8+ T cells sorted from blood, taken in a trial of the OX40 agonist ivuxolimab. This chain's CDR3 is CASSWGPSGEAFF. The CDR3 nucleotides read TGTGCCAGCAGTTGGGGCCCTTCAGGGGAAGCTTTCTTT.